This T cell receptor beta chain was recorded in a study of technical replicates of blood from several donors (dated by TCRdb to about 2017). The receptor library was made with the immunoSEQ multiplex PCR assay. TCRdb limited this immuneACCESS table to in-frame rearrangements with V and J called. A share of clones is missing; checked studies link under half to unresolved V genes, and the rest is unexplained. This sample gives some 80,000 clones in total; approximately 96% of them show up just once. Around 0.31% of the sample goes to the ten largest clones. CDR1 and CDR2 are read off the germline V gene (reference sequence) as SEHNR and FQNEAQ. The CDR3 covers 15 residues, taking in both the cysteine and the phenylalanine. The CDR3 DNA has 45 bases and is translated from base 1. Cut back by 10 bases and 7 bases, the V and J ends lie 22 bases apart. With respect to this clone: Its binding antigen is unknown. The input lacks base qualities; no much larger clone sits a single base away.

Rearrangement joined TRBV7-9 to TRBJ2-2; a weak D assignment points to TRBD1 (6 bases agree). The sequence came from a human donor in good health. Specimen: T cells isolated from PBMCs. In nucleotide form, the sequence is TGTGCCACTCTTTTGGCGCAGGGGCCAAGCGGGGAGCTGTTTTTT. It specifies CATLLAQGPSGELFF. Supplemented by the reference TRBV7-9 and TRBJ2-2 proteins around the CDR3, the complete variable domain is DTGVSQNPRHKITKRGQNVTFRCDPISEHNRLYWYRQTLGQGPEFLTYFQNEAQLEKSRLLSDRFSAERPKGSFSTLEIQRTEQGDSAMYLCATLLAQGPSGELFFGEGSRLTVL.